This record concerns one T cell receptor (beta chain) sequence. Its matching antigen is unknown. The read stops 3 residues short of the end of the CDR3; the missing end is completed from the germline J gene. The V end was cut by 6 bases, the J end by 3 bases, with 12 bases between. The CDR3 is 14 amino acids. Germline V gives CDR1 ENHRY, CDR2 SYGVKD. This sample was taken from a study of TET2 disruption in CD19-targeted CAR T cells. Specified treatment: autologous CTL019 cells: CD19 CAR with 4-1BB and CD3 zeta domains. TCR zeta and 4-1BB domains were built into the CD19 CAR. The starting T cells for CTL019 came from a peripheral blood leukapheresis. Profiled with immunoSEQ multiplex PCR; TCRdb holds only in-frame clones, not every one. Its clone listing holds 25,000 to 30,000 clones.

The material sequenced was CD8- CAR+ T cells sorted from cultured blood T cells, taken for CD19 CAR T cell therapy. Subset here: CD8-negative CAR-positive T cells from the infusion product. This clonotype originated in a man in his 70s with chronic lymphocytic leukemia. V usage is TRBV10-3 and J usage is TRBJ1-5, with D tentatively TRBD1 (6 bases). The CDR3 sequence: CAIRGDIPNQPQHF. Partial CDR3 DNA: TGTGCCATCAGGGGGGACATCCCCAATCAGCCC.